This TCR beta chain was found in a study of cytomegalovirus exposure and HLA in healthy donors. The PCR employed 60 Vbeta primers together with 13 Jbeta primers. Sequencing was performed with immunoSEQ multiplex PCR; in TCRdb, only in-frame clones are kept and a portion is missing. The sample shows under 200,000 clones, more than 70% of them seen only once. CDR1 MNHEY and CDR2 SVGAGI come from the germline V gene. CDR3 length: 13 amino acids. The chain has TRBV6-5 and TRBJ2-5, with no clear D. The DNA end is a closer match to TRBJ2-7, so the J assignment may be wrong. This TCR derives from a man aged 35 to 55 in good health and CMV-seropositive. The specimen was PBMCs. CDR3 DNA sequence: TGTGCCAGCAGTTACCTGACGGACTACGAGCAGTACTTC. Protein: CASSYLTDYEQYF.